This TCR beta chain was observed in a study of CD8+ T cells in alopecia areata. V was cut by 5 bases and J by 4 bases, with 15 bases left in between. This CDR3 contains 14 residues. Germline values: CDR1 SNHLY, CDR2 FYNNEI. As the sequencing template, cDNA was produced by extracting RNA and reverse transcribing it. The table came from immunoSEQ multiplex PCR; TCRdb's copy has only in-frame clones and leaves some out. This table has over 120,000 clones, roughly 61% appearing once. This clonotype was obtained from a human donor with alopecia areata. The chain uses TRBV2 and TRBJ2-7; D possibly corresponds to TRBD2 (7 bases). Sequenced here: CD4+ T cells sorted from blood, sampled at week 0. The CDR3 sequence is CASSSGGGRYEQYF. In nucleotides, the CDR3 is TGTGCCAGCAGTTCTGGGGGGGGCAGGTACGAGCAGTACTTC.